Each of the 19 T cell receptor beta chains below was sequenced from the same sample in a study of neoadjuvant anti-PD-1 for oral cavity cancer. Profiling relied on immunoSEQ multiplex PCR, and the TCRdb table lists in-frame clones only, not all of them. The table lists just under 70,000 clones, roughly 85% of them singletons, with 3% to 4% in the top ten. Time point of the sample: after neoadjuvant nivolumab, at surgical resection. This sample comprised PBMCs, obtained after nivolumab (anti-PD-1) treatment. The receptors here all came from a person aged 35-79 years with oral cavity squamous cell carcinoma.

V is TRBV19 and J is TRBJ2-1; D possibly corresponds to TRBD2 (6 bases). The germline gives CDR1 LNHDA, CDR2 SQIVND (reference sequence). The CDR3 contains 14 residues. V dropped 3 bases and J dropped 4 bases, with 10 bases sitting between them. The CDR3 sequence: CASSIGTGYNEQFF. Written as DNA, the CDR3 is TGTGCCAGTAGTATCGGGACTGGGTACAATGAGCAGTTCTTC.

The V gene is TRBV28, the J gene TRBJ2-6, with 9 bases that match TRBD1. The V and J ends lost 6 bases and 4 bases, in that order; junction bases with no gene match: 7. This CDR3 is 16 amino acids long. CDR1 MDHEN and CDR2 SYDVKM come from the germline V gene. CDR3 bases: TGTGCCAGCAGACGGGACAGGGAATCCGGGGCCAACGTCCTGACTTTC. Its protein product is CASRRDRESGANVLTF.

The chain carries TRBV5-5 and TRBJ1-1; no reliable D call. Germline V CDR1 and CDR2: SGHKS, YYEKEE (reference sequence). The V end lost 0 bases, the J end lost 5 bases, and 8 bases lay between the germline ends. This CDR3 is 13 amino acids long. CDR3 region: CASSLASGTEAFF. CDR3 sequence (DNA): TGTGCCAGCAGCTTGGCCTCCGGGACTGAAGCTTTCTTT.

The J gene is TRBJ2-1, the V gene TRBV7-3; 7 bases agree with TRBD2. V was pared by 5 bases and J by 5 bases, with 3 bases of the junction left unmatched. CDR1 SGHTA and CDR2 FQGTGA come from the germline V gene. The CDR3 consists of 13 residues. The CDR3 DNA reads TGTGCCAGCAGCAGGGACTACAACAATGAGCAGTTCTTC. Protein: CASSRDYNNEQFF.

The genes are TRBV7-3 and TRBJ2-2; 7 nucleotides line up with TRBD2. There are 16 residues in the CDR3. With V trimmed by 4 bases and J by 0 bases, 5 bases remained unmatched. The germline V gene has CDR1 SGHTA and CDR2 FQGTGA. The CDR3 nucleotides are TGTGCCAGCAGCTCTAGCGGCGGAGCGAACACCGGGGAGCTGTTTTTT. Residues: CASSSSGGANTGELFF.

The CDR3 sequence: CASSHFTGSNEKLFF. For the CDR3, the DNA is TGTGCCAGCAGTCACTTTACAGGTTCCAATGAAAAACTGTTTTTT. This chain uses TRBV6-5 with TRBJ1-4; TRBD1 is a possible D gene (5 bases). The CDR3 spans 15 residues. Between the trimmed V and J ends, which lost 5 bases and 5 bases, there was a span of 15 bases. Germline CDR1 reads MNHEY; CDR2 reads SVGAGI.

The rearrangement links TRBV29-1 to TRBJ2-7; a possible D gene is TRBD2 (5 bases). Germline values: CDR1 SQVTM, CDR2 ANQGSEA. Trimming cost V 5 bases and J 0 bases, with 8 bases left between them. CDR3 length: 12 amino acids. CDR3 protein: CSVSGSSYEQYF. The CDR3 DNA is TGCAGCGTTTCGGGGAGCTCCTACGAGCAGTACTTC.

This chain links TRBV9 with TRBJ2-2; the D gene could be TRBD1 or TRBD2 (5 bases each). Trimming took off 2 bases at V and 7 bases at J, with 15 bases between the two ends. Germline assignment: CDR1 SGDLS and CDR2 YYNGEE. This CDR3 region has 15 residues. The CDR3 is CASSVREGSYGELFF. CDR3 DNA: TGTGCCAGCAGCGTTAGAGAGGGGAGTTACGGGGAGCTGTTTTTT.

The chain employs TRBV9 and TRBJ1-5; no firm D call. Germline CDR1 and CDR2: SGDLS and YYNGEE. V dropped 6 bases and J dropped 5 bases, with 0 bases sitting between them. The CDR3 sequence is 9 residues long. This CDR3 reads CASNQPQHF. CDR3 nucleotides: TGTGCCAGCAATCAGCCCCAGCATTTT.

V usage is TRBV5-1 and J usage is TRBJ2-3, with D possibly being TRBD1 or TRBD2 (5 bases each). The CDR3 length is 15 residues. The ends were cut back, 7 bases at V and 3 bases at J, with 18 bases in the middle. Germline V gene sequence: CDR1 SGHRS, CDR2 YFSETQ. The CDR3 is CASYPTRGETDTQYF. CDR3 nucleotides: TGCGCCAGCTACCCGACGAGGGGCGAGACAGATACGCAGTATTTT.

The genes are TRBV7-9 and TRBJ2-3, with D hard to call. Trimming removed 0 bases from V and 2 bases from J, with 6 bases in between. Germline V lookup: CDR1 SEHNR, CDR2 FQNEAQ (reference sequence). This CDR3 region has 14 residues. In DNA, the CDR3 is TGTGCCAGCAGCTTAGCGGGTCCCACAGATACGCAGTATTTT. The encoded protein is CASSLAGPTDTQYF.

This clone showed up many times. V and J are TRBV6-1 and TRBJ2-2; 9 bases align to TRBD2. Per germline, CDR1 MNHNS and CDR2 SASEGT. V shed 2 bases and J 6 bases; nucleotides not matched to a gene: 13. The CDR3 has 18 residues. As DNA, the CDR3 is TGTGCCAGCAGTGAATTGGTCGGTGGGACTAGCTCCTCCGGGGAGCTGTTTTTT. Amino acids: CASSELVGGTSSSGELFF.

The gene calls are TRBV14 and TRBJ1-1; no definite D call. CDR3 length: 13 residues. Trimming removed 3 bases at V and 5 bases at J, with 10 bases between. Germline lookup yields CDR1 SGHDN and CDR2 FVKESK. CDR3 region: CASSQSLFTEAFF. CDR3 DNA sequence: TGTGCCAGCAGCCAGTCCCTATTTACTGAAGCTTTCTTT. Supplemented by reference TRBV14 and TRBJ1-1, the full variable domain reads EAGVTQFPSHSVIEKGQTVTLRCDPISGHDNLYWYRRVMGKEIKFLLHFVKESKQDESGMPNNRFLAERTGGTYSTLKVQPAELEDSGVYFCASSQSLFTEAFFGQGTRLTVV.

V usage is TRBV30 and J usage is TRBJ2-1; 8 nucleotides agree with TRBD2. The V gene's germline CDR1 is GTSNPN and CDR2 SVGIG (reference sequence). The CDR3 is 16 residues long. Trimming took 8 bases from V and 0 from J; bases not matched to a gene: 12. This CDR3 is CARSLTSGSSYNEQFF. The CDR3 DNA reads as TGTGCCCGCTCACTTACTAGCGGTAGCTCCTACAATGAGCAGTTCTTC.

This clone was observed once. The chain combines TRBV11-3 with TRBJ2-7, with a possible D match to TRBD1 (6 bases). V gave up 4 bases and J gave up 5 bases, with 15 bases separating them. This CDR3 spans 14 amino acids. Germline V gene lookup returns CDR1 SGHNT and CDR2 YENEEA. CDR3 in amino acids: CASSSDRRPNEQYF. DNA of the CDR3: TGTGCCAGCAGCTCCGACAGGAGGCCCAACGAGCAGTACTTC.

This clone appeared a single time. This chain joins TRBV5-6 and TRBJ1-4, with D perhaps matching TRBD1 (5 bases). The CDR3 is 15 amino acids. V was trimmed by 1 base and J by 3 bases, leaving 10 bases between them. Germline values: CDR1 SGHDT, CDR2 YYEEEE. Here the CDR3 reads CASSLFGGANEKLFF. CDR3 sequence (DNA): TGTGCCAGCAGCTTGTTTGGGGGAGCTAATGAAAAACTGTTTTTT.

V usage is TRBV6-6 and J usage is TRBJ2-3; D call uncertain. Trimming removed 7 bases from V and 0 bases from J, with 11 bases in between. The CDR3 is made up of 14 amino acids. The germline V gene encodes CDR1 MNHNY and CDR2 SVGAGI (reference sequence). CDR3 sequence reads: CASKDTTSTDTQYF. The DNA of the CDR3 is TGTGCCAGCAAAGACACCACTAGCACAGATACGCAGTATTTT.

The V and J genes are TRBV10-3 and TRBJ2-1, with 7 bases that match TRBD1. V shed 6 bases, J shed 7 bases, and the junction held 12 bases outside the gene matches. This CDR3 has 15 amino acids. Germline lookup yields CDR1 ENHRY and CDR2 SYGVKD. The DNA of the CDR3 is TGTGCCATCAGCCCTAGACAGGGTAAGAGGAATGAGCAGTTCTTC. Amino acid sequence: CAISPRQGKRNEQFF.

The chain combines TRBV4-1 with TRBJ1-1; perhaps TRBD1 as D (5 bases). The CDR3 consists of 14 residues. Trimming shortened V by 2 bases and J by 11 bases, and 18 bases separated the two germline ends. The germline V gene encodes CDR1 MGHRA and CDR2 YSYEKL. The CDR3 DNA is TGCGCCAGCAGCCAAACGGATGTCCAGGGTCGGGCTTTCTTT. Translating it yields CASSQTDVQGRAFF.